This TCR beta chain was retrieved from a study of PD-1 blockade in classical Hodgkin lymphoma. Study details: Patients received nivolumab 3 mg/kg intravenously every 2 weeks.

The CDR3 is 12 residues long. Germline V lookup: CDR1 KGHSH, CDR2 LQKENI. V lost 2 bases to trimming and J lost 0 bases, with 2 bases between them. Points from the study as a whole: Complete responders possessed baseline diversity comparable to newly diagnosed patients.

Worth noting for this clone: The antigen is unknown.

Every one of the patients relapsed after autologous stem cell transplantation (brentuximab vedotin exposure was variable). TCRdb's table, derived via immunoSEQ multiplex PCR, lists solely in-frame clones and lacks some. The data hold just over 50,000 clones, with 73% observed a single time. Sequencing was performed on peripheral blood mononuclear cells (PBMCs), taken before the second cycle of nivolumab. The receptor was isolated from a human donor with classical Hodgkin lymphoma. J is TRBJ2-7 and V is TRBV18; no definite D call. The CDR3 reads CASSPSSYEQYF. CDR3 sequence (DNA): TGTGCCAGCTCACCAAGCTCCTACGAGCAGTACTTC. Combining the CDR3 with reference TRBV18 and TRBJ2-7 gives the whole variable domain NAGVMQNPRHLVRRRGQEARLRCSPMKGHSHVYWYRQLPEEGLKFMVYLQKENIIDESGMPKERFSAEFPKEGPSILRIQQVVRGDSAAYFCASSPSSYEQYFGPGTRLTVT.